A selection of T cell receptor beta chains follows, all from one sample in a study of T cell responses to AZD1222 COVID-19 vaccine. The assay was immunoSEQ multiplex PCR, and TCRdb's table has in-frame clones only and misses some. The profile shows about 130,000 clones, about four fifths of them singletons. Sequencing used peripheral blood, obtained on day 0 of AZD1222 vaccination. Every receptor here comes from an adult in good health. The CDR3 runs from the conserved cysteine through the conserved F or W. D genes are given only for firm matches. Size is stated for part of the rows, as once, few or many counts, or as a class when the clone is expanded.

d_call | j_call | v_call | clone_size | cdr3_nt | cdr3_aa
. | TRBJ1-4 | TRBV3-1/TRBV3-2 | . | TGTGCCAGCAGCCGGAGGGGAACTAATGAAAAACTGTTTTTT | CASSRRGTNEKLFF
. | TRBJ2-5 | TRBV30 | once | TGTGCCTGGGCTTCGATATACTACCAAGAGACCCAGTACTTC | CAWASIYYQETQYF
TRBD1 | TRBJ1-1 | TRBV7-2 | few | TGTGCCAGCAGCTTGGTGGGGACAGGGGGCCTCGGGGCTTTCTTT | CASSLVGTGGLGAFF
. | TRBJ2-7 | TRBV28 | . | TGTGCCAGCAGTTTAATCCTCTACGAGCAGTACTTC | CASSLILYEQYF
. | TRBJ1-5 | TRBV19 | . | TGTGCCAGTAAAAATATGGGCCGTTGGAGCAATCAGCCCCAGCATTTT | CASKNMGRWSNQPQHF
TRBD2 | TRBJ2-2 | TRBV18 | . | TGTGCCAGCTCACCACGGACTAGCGGTGACACCGGGGAGCTGTTTTTT | CASSPRTSGDTGELFF
. | TRBJ2-7 | TRBV24-1 | . | TGTGCCACCAGTGCTGTGGGGACGCCGGTTTACGAGCAGTACTTC | CATSAVGTPVYEQYF
TRBD1 | TRBJ1-1 | TRBV28 | . | TGTGCCAGCACCCTCGGGACAGGCCTCGGGAACACTGAAGCTTTCTTT | CASTLGTGLGNTEAFF
TRBD2 | TRBJ2-1 | TRBV7-9 | . | TGTGCCAGCGGGGTGGCGGGGGGCCTCTACAATGAGCAGTTCTTC | CASGVAGGLYNEQFF
. | TRBJ1-2 | TRBV28 | . | TGTGCCAGCACCACGGCAGGGCGATTCTATGGCTACACCTTC | CASTTAGRFYGYTF
. | TRBJ2-7 | TRBV14 | . | TGTGCCAGCAGCCAGAGAAACCGGGACCTAGACTACGAGCAGTACTTC | CASSQRNRDLDYEQYF
. | TRBJ1-2 | TRBV12-3/TRBV12-4 | . | TGTGCCAGCAGTTTTTCGGGAAGGGATGGCTACACCTTC | CASSFSGRDGYTF
TRBD1 | TRBJ1-2 | TRBV9 | . | TGTGCCAGCAGCGCCGGGGACAGTACTAACTATGGCTACACCTTC | CASSAGDSTNYGYTF
. | TRBJ2-1 | TRBV7-8 | . | TGTGCCAGCACCTATTCTCGGACAGTAGTGTACAATGAGCAGTTCTTC | CASTYSRTVVYNEQFF
TRBD1 | TRBJ2-3 | TRBV9 | . | TGTGCCAGCAAAGGGGGCGCAGATACGCAGTATTTT | CASKGGADTQYF
. | TRBJ2-7 | TRBV2 | . | TGTGCCAGCAGTGATTTAGTTGTAGGGAACGAGCAGTACTTC | CASSDLVVGNEQYF
TRBD1 | TRBJ1-5 | TRBV7-6 | . | TGTGCCAGCAGCTTCGGGAGTGGGACAGGGACCCCCCAGCATTTT | CASSFGSGTGTPQHF
. | TRBJ1-5 | TRBV19 | few | TGTGCCAGTAGCACCGGGACACACAATCAGCCCCAGCATTTT | CASSTGTHNQPQHF
TRBD1 | TRBJ2-2 | TRBV5-4 | few | TGTGCCAGCAGCTTAGGATGGACAGGGGGCACCGGGGAGCTGTTTTTT | CASSLGWTGGTGELFF
. | TRBJ2-1 | TRBV3-1/TRBV3-2 | . | TGTGCCAACAGCCAGTCGGGCGGGGAGCGGAGTGAGCAGTTCTTC | CANSQSGGERSEQFF
. | TRBJ1-4 | TRBV5-4 | . | TGTGCCAGCAGCCGCGGGGAAGGTGAAAAACTGTTTTTT | CASSRGEGEKLFF
. | TRBJ1-1 | TRBV7-9 | once | TGTGCCAGCAGCTTACAGGCATTGACTGAAGCTTTCTTT | CASSLQALTEAFF
. | TRBJ2-1 | TRBV7-8 | . | TGTGCCAGCAGCTTACGGGGCAGGTACAATGAGCAGTTCTTC | CASSLRGRYNEQFF
. | TRBJ2-7 | TRBV7-6 | . | TGTGCCAGCAGCTTAGGTCTCGCAGGGGGGTACGAGCAGTACTTC | CASSLGLAGGYEQYF
. | TRBJ1-1 | TRBV6-2/TRBV6-3 | . | TGTGCCAGCAGTTCCCGATGGGGACTCACCCGACCCGAAGCTTTCTTT | CASSSRWGLTRPEAFF
. | TRBJ1-3 | TRBV28 | few | TGTGCCAGCAGCTCGCCCAGCTCTGGAAACACCATATATTTT | CASSSPSSGNTIYF
TRBD1 | TRBJ2-7 | TRBV4-1 | . | TGCGCCAGCAGCTCAGCCGGGACAGAAGCCTACGAGCAGTACTTC | CASSSAGTEAYEQYF
. | TRBJ1-2 | TRBV6-1 | . | TGTGCCAGCAGTGAACGAAGGGCTGCGTCTAACTATGGCTACACCTTC | CASSERRAASNYGYTF
. | TRBJ1-5 | TRBV6-5 | once | TGTGCCAGCAGTTACGGTGCTAATCAGCCCCAGCATTTT | CASSYGANQPQHF
. | TRBJ1-2 | TRBV29-1 | . | TGCAGCGTCGGGAACAGGGCTCAAGGCTACACCTTC | CSVGNRAQGYTF
. | TRBJ1-2 | TRBV19 | . | TGTGCCAGTAGTGGGGTCGCAGGGACAAACTATGGCTACACCTTC | CASSGVAGTNYGYTF
. | TRBJ2-3 | TRBV7-2 | . | TGTGCCAGCAGTTCGCAGGGGACAAGCACAGATACGCAGTATTTT | CASSSQGTSTDTQYF
TRBD2 | TRBJ2-5 | TRBV19 | . | TGTGCCAGTAGTCCCTATCTAGCGGGGGCCCAAGAGACCCAGTACTTC | CASSPYLAGAQETQYF
. | TRBJ2-3 | TRBV6-2/TRBV6-3 | . | TGTGCCAGCAGTTGGTCAGGCACAGATACGCAGTATTTT | CASSWSGTDTQYF
. | TRBJ1-2 | TRBV6-4 | once | TGTGCCAGCAGTGTTGACACTAGGGGCTATGGCTACACCTTC | CASSVDTRGYGYTF
. | TRBJ1-1 | TRBV29-1 | . | TGCAGCGTTGAATATGCGGTCCAAATGGCTGAAGCTTTCTTT | CSVEYAVQMAEAFF
. | TRBJ2-2 | TRBV9 | . | TGTGCCAGCAGCCCCCCGGGCGGGGTCGGGACCGGGGAGCTGTTTTTT | CASSPPGGVGTGELFF
TRBD2 | TRBJ2-7 | TRBV2 | . | TGTGCCAGCAGTTATCCTACTACCGGGACTAGCTCCTACGAGCAGTACTTC | CASSYPTTGTSSYEQYF
TRBD1 | TRBJ1-1 | TRBV2 | . | TGTGCCAGCAGTGAAAGGGACAGGCGCTCATACACTGAAGCTTTCTTT | CASSERDRRSYTEAFF
TRBD1 | TRBJ2-4 | TRBV27 | . | TGTGCCAGCAGTTCGCTCCTCCTGGGCAGGGGGCTGTCGACGATAGCCAAAAACATTCAGTACTTC | CASSSLLLGRGLSTIAKNIQYF
. | TRBJ1-2 | TRBV7-2 | . | TGTGCCAGCAGCCCTCGAACCGGGTTCCCAATTGTCTATGGCTACACCTTC | CASSPRTGFPIVYGYTF
TRBD1 | TRBJ1-2 | TRBV6-6 | . | TGTGCCAGCAGTTCGACCGGGACAGGGGGTGCCTACACCTTC | CASSSTGTGGAYTF
. | TRBJ1-1 | TRBV12-5 | . | TGTGCTAGTGGTAATGTCGTGGCCCCCTCTATGAACACTGAAGCTTTCTTT | CASGNVVAPSMNTEAFF
. | TRBJ1-4 | TRBV9 | once | TGTGCCAGCAGCGTAGAGCCGGGCAGGGGAATTGAAAAACTGTTTTTT | CASSVEPGRGIEKLFF
TRBD1 | TRBJ1-1 | TRBV18 | . | TGTGCCAGCTCCCGGGACAGGGGGCGGACTGAAGCTTTCTTT | CASSRDRGRTEAFF
. | TRBJ1-2 | TRBV25-1 | . | TGTGCCAGCAGTGAAATGGGGCTCCCAGGGGCGGCTAACTATGGCTACACCTTC | CASSEMGLPGAANYGYTF
. | TRBJ2-3 | TRBV27 | . | TGTGCCAGCAGTTCGGGAAACGGTGATACGCAGTATTTT | CASSSGNGDTQYF
TRBD1 | TRBJ1-5 | TRBV27 | few | TGTGCCAGCGGACGAGCGACTCAGGGGGGTCAGCCCCAGCATTTT | CASGRATQGGQPQHF
. | TRBJ2-2 | TRBV3-1/TRBV3-2 | . | TGTGCCAGCAGCCAAAAGGGTCGTGGCGGGGAGCTGTTTTTT | CASSQKGRGGELFF
TRBD2 | TRBJ2-5 | TRBV5-6 | . | TGTGCCAGCAGCTTTCGGGGCGGGGGGTACCAAGAGACCCAGTACTTC | CASSFRGGGYQETQYF
. | TRBJ2-3 | TRBV18 | . | TGTGCCAGCTCACGGGATATACTCCGCACAGATACGCAGTATTTT | CASSRDILRTDTQYF
. | TRBJ1-3 | TRBV9 | . | TGTGCCAGCACGGGAAACACCATATATTTT | CASTGNTIYF